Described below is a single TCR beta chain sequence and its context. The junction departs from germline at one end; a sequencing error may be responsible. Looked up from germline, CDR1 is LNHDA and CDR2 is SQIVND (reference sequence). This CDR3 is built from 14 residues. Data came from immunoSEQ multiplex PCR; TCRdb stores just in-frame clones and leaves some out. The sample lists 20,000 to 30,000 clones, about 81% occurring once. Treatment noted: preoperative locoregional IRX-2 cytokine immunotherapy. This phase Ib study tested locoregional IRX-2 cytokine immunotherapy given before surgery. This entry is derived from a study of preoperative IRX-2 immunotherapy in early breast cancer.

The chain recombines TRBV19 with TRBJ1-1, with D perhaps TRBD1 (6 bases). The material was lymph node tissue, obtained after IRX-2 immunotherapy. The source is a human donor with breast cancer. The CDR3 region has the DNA TGTGCCAGTAGTATTAGGGGACCGGGGGCTGAAGCTTTTTTT. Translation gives CASSIRGPGAEAFF. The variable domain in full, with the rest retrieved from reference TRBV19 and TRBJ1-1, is DGGITQSPKYLFRKEGQNVTLSCEQNLNHDAMYWYRQDPGQGLRLIYYSQIVNDFQKGDIAEGYSVSREKKESFPLTVTSAQKNPTAFYLCASSIRGPGAEAFFGQGTRLTVV.